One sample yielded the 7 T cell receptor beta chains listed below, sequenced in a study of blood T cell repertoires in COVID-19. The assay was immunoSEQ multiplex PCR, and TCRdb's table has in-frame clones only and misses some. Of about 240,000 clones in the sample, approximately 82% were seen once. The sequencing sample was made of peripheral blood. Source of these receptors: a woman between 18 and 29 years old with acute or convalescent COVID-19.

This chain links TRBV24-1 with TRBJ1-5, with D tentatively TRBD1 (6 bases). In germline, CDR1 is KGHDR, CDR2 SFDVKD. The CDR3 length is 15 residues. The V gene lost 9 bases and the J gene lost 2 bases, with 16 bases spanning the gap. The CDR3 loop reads CATQGRGAGNQPQHF. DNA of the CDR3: TGTGCCACCCAAGGTCGGGGGGCCGGCAATCAGCCCCAGCATTTT.

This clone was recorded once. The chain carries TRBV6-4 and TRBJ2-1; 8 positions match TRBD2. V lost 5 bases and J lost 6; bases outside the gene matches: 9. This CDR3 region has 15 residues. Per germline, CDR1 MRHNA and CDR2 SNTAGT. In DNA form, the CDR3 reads TGTGCCAGCAGTCTTACTAGCGGACCCTTCAATGAGCAGTTCTTC. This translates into CASSLTSGPFNEQFF.

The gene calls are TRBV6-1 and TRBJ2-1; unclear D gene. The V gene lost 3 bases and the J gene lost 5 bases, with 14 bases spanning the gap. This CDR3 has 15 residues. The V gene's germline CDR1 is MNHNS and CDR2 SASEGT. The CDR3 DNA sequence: TGTGCCAGCAGTGACCTTATGGGCCCCCACAATGAGCAGTTCTTC. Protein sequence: CASSDLMGPHNEQFF.

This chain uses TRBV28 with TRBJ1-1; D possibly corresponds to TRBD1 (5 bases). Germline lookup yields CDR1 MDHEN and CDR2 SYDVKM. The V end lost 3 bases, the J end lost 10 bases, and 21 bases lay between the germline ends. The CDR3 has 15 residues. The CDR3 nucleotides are TGTGCCAGCAGTTTTAGGCACAGGACAACGGGGGGAGCTTTCTTT. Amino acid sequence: CASSFRHRTTGGAFF.

CDR3 protein: CASSIPGQYSNQPQHF. Written as DNA, the CDR3 is TGTGCCAGTAGTATACCTGGACAGTATAGCAATCAGCCCCAGCATTTT. The V call is TRBV19, the J call TRBJ1-5, with D maybe TRBD1 (6 bases). V was trimmed by 2 bases and J by 0 bases, leaving 11 bases between them. CDR1 and CDR2 from the germline V gene are LNHDA and SQIVND (reference sequence). CDR3 size: 16 residues. The whole variable domain, filled in from reference TRBV19 and TRBJ1-5, reads DGGITQSPKYLFRKEGQNVTLSCEQNLNHDAMYWYRQDPGQGLRLIYYSQIVNDFQKGDIAEGYSVSREKKESFPLTVTSAQKNPTAFYLCASSIPGQYSNQPQHFGDGTRLSIL.

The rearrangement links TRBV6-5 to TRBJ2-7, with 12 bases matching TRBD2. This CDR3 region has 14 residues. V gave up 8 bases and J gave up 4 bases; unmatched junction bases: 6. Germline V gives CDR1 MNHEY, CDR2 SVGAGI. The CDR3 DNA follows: TGTGCCAGCGGGATGACTAGCGGGAGTTACGAGCAGTACTTC. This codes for CASGMTSGSYEQYF.

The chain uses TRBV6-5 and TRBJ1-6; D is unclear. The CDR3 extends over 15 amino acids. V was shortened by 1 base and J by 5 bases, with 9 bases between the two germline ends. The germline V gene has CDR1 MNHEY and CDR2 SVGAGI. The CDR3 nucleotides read TGTGCCAGCAGTTACTGGTCGGGAGATAATTCACCCCTCCACTTT. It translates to CASSYWSGDNSPLHF.